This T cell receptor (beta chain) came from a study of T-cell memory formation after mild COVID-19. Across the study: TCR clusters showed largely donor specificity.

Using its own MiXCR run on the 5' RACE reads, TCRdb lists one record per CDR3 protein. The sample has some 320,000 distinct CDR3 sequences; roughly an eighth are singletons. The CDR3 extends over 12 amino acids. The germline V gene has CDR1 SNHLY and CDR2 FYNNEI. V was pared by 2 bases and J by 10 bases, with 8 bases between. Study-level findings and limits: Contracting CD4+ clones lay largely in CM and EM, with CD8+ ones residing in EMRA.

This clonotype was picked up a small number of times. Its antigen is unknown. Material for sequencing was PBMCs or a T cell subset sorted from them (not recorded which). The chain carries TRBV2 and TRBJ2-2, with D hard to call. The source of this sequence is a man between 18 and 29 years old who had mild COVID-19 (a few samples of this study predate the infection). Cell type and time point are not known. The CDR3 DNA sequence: TGTGCCAGCAGTGAACTGGTCCAGGAGCTGTTTTTT. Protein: CASSELVQELFF.